Listed below are T cell receptor beta chains from one sample, sequenced in a study of cytomegalovirus exposure and HLA in healthy donors. Profiled with immunoSEQ multiplex PCR; TCRdb holds only in-frame clones, not every one. The sample lists about 150,000 clones, roughly 66% occurring once. Sequencing was carried out using PBMCs. These receptor sequences come from a woman aged 55-69 years in good health and CMV-seronegative. CDR3s include the opening cysteine and the closing phenylalanine or tryptophan. A D gene is named only where the DNA matches it firmly. Some rows have no size entry. The others give once, few or many, or a class for an expanded clone.

TRBJ1-1 NA NA 14 TRBV11-2 TGTGCCAGCAGCTTAACACATATGAACACTGAAGCTTTCTTT CASSLTHMNTEAFF
TRBJ1-3 NA NA 16 TRBV19 TGTGCCAGTAGTATAAGGGGGACCCCCTCTGGAAACACCATATATTTT CASSIRGTPSGNTIYF
TRBJ1-6 NA once 15 TRBV5-4 TGTGCCAGCAGCCGCCCTCAGGGGACGCATTCACCCCTCCACTTT CASSRPQGTHSPLHF
TRBJ1-4 NA once 13 TRBV5-6 TGTGCCAGCAGCTGGGGCACAGGGTCTGAACTGTTTTTT CASSWGTGSELFF
TRBJ2-5 TRBD1 NA 15 TRBV11-2 TGTGCCAGCAGCATCCAGGGGGTAAAGCAAGAGACCCAGTACTTC CASSIQGVKQETQYF
TRBJ2-7 NA NA 13 TRBV27 TGTGCCAGCAGTTTATCCCGGGGCTACGAGCAGTACTTC CASSLSRGYEQYF
TRBJ2-7 NA once 15 TRBV5-4 TGTGCCAGCAGCTTGGGGGCCACCCAATCCTACGAGCAGTACTTC CASSLGATQSYEQYF
TRBJ1-6 TRBD1 NA 14 TRBV2 TGTGCCAGCAGGGGGACAGCCAACAATTCACCCCTCCACTTT CASRGTANNSPLHF
TRBJ1-4 NA NA 17 TRBV5-4 TGTGCCAGCAGCTCTGGGGCCGGGGGGCGAGCTAATGAAAAACTGTTTTTT CASSSGAGGRANEKLFF
TRBJ1-1 TRBD1 NA 14 TRBV19 TGTGCCAGTAGTATCGACAGGGGCTTGGGTGAAGCTTTCTTT CASSIDRGLGEAFF
TRBJ2-7 TRBD2 NA 15 TRBV7-6 TGTGCCAGCAGCTTAGAGGCGGGAGCCCCCTACGAGCAGTACTTC CASSLEAGAPYEQYF
TRBJ2-1 TRBD2 NA 17 TRBV11-3 TGTGCCAGCAGCTTAGATCTCGGACTAGCGGGGGCCAATGAGCAGTTCTTC CASSLDLGLAGANEQFF
TRBJ1-3 NA NA 14 TRBV5-1 TGCGCCAGCAGCTACCAGGGTTCTGGAAACACCATATATTTT CASSYQGSGNTIYF
TRBJ2-5 TRBD1 NA 13 TRBV15 TGTGCCTTCCGGGACAGCAGGGAAGAGACCCAGTACTTC CAFRDSREETQYF
TRBJ2-1 TRBD2 NA 15 TRBV7-6 TGTGCCAGCAGCAACAGCGGGAGCTCGGGAAATGAGCAGTTCTTC CASSNSGSSGNEQFF
TRBJ1-2 NA NA 12 TRBV1 TGCACCAGCAGCCCTGCTAACTATGGCTACACCTTC CTSSPANYGYTF
TRBJ2-7 NA NA 14 TRBV2 TGTGCCAGCAGTGAAGTGAGCAGGGCCAACGAGCAGTACTTC CASSEVSRANEQYF
TRBJ1-4 TRBD1 few 15 TRBV7-2 TGTGCCAGCAGCGACAGGGGAAGCACTAATGAAAAACTGTTTTTT CASSDRGSTNEKLFF
TRBJ2-7 TRBD2 NA 17 TRBV5-4 TGTGCCAGCAGTAGGGGTCTAGCGGGGGGGTCCCCCTACGAGCAGTACTTC CASSRGLAGGSPYEQYF
TRBJ1-2 NA NA 13 TRBV5-1 TGCGCCAGCAGCGGGGGAGGGAACTATGGCTACACCTTC CASSGGGNYGYTF
TRBJ1-1 NA NA 12 TRBV19 TGTGCCAGTAGTATAGCGGGAAGTGAAGCTTTCTTT CASSIAGSEAFF
TRBJ2-7 NA few 15 TRBV11-1 TGTGCCAGCAGCTTGGAAGGGGGAGGGTCCTACGAGCAGTACTTC CASSLEGGGSYEQYF
TRBJ1-5 TRBD1 NA 18 TRBV15 TGTGCCACCAGCAGATTATTCGTGGGCAGGGGGACGGAGCAGCCCCAGCATTTT CATSRLFVGRGTEQPQHF
TRBJ2-1 TRBD2 once 13 TRBV19 TGTGCCAGTACTTCCTGGGGGGGCAATGAGCAGTTCTTC CASTSWGGNEQFF
TRBJ2-1 TRBD1 NA 15 TRBV27 TGTGCCAGCAGTGCCCGGACAGGGTTTGGTCATGAGCAGTTCTTC CASSARTGFGHEQFF
TRBJ2-2 TRBD1 few 13 TRBV29-1 TGCAGCGCGGACAGGTCGAACACCGGGGAGCTGTTTTTT CSADRSNTGELFF
TRBJ2-1 NA NA 20 TRBV4-3 TGCGCCAGCAGCCAAGAAGGGGGACTGGTAGCGGGTCCCCTCACGAATGAGCAGTTCTTC CASSQEGGLVAGPLTNEQFF
TRBJ2-5 TRBD1 once 14 TRBV5-4 TGTGCCAGCAGCTTGCGGACAGGGCAAGAGACCCAGTACTTC CASSLRTGQETQYF
TRBJ1-5 NA few 14 TRBV2 TGTGCCAGTAATCGGGACGGGGGTAATCAGCCCCAGCATTTT CASNRDGGNQPQHF
TRBJ1-4 NA NA 15 TRBV7-2 TGTGCCAGCAGCTTCGGGAATCGGGCTAATGAAAAACTGTTTTTT CASSFGNRANEKLFF
TRBJ2-1 NA NA 14 TRBV9 TGTGCCAGCAGTCTGGGGGGAGAGTACAATGAGCAGTTCTTC CASSLGGEYNEQFF